This T cell receptor (beta chain) was obtained from a study of low-dose radiotherapy and immunotherapy resistance in tumors. On the study more broadly: Cohort 1 was treated with 0.5 Gy per fraction at 2-week intervals, amounting to 6.5 Gy overall.

This clonotype was found many times. Losses at the gene ends were 0 bases for V and 0 bases for J; bases not matched to a gene: 5. The CDR3 extends over 19 amino acids. From germline, CDR1 is SGHRS and CDR2 YFSETQ. First-strand cDNA used TRAV- and TRBV-specific primers, covering alpha and beta chains. TCR amplification involved 15 to 20 PCR cycles with a constant-region primer and V-primer adapter. TCRdb recomputed calls from the reads with MiXCR, one row per CDR3 protein. The top ten hold 9.5% to 15% of the sample, which has some 100,000 distinct CDR3 sequences, roughly 20% seen once. As to time point: after trial treatment. The treatment is: LDRT plus nivolumab, ipilimumab, low-dose cyclophosphamide and aspirin (RACIN trial).

The chain combines TRBV5-1 with TRBJ2-1; 14 nucleotides line up with TRBD2. This receptor was identified in a female donor with ovarian cancer. This sample comprised PBMCs, obtained after low-dose radiotherapy plus immunotherapy. The CDR3 sequence is CASSLGLAGGVSSYNEQFF. In DNA form, the CDR3 reads TGCGCCAGCAGCTTGGGACTAGCGGGAGGGGTAAGCTCCTACAATGAGCAGTTCTTC.